This TCR beta chain derives from a study of CD8 T cells in Susac syndrome. Random hexamers primed reverse transcription of about 0.45 to 1 ug RNA. TCRdb independently ran MiXCR on the immunoSEQ multiplex PCR reads; one entry per CDR3 protein. The data contain fewer than 150,000 distinct CDR3 sequences, more than 85% of them singletons. The CDR3 sequence is 16 residues long. Germline V lookup: CDR1 MDHEN, CDR2 SYDVKM. With 6 bases removed from V and 7 bases from J, the gap between germline ends came to 22 bases. Specimen: CD4+ T cells from PBMCs. V and J are TRBV28 and TRBJ1-5, with D possibly TRBD1 on 5 matching bases. The TCR was taken from a human donor with multiple sclerosis. This CDR3 is CASRVGTGFVNQPQHF. In DNA, the CDR3 is TGTGCCAGCAGAGTGGGGACGGGATTCGTGAACCAGCCCCAGCATTTT.